This T cell receptor beta chain is from a study of T cells in Graves' hyperthyroidism and ophthalmopathy. The germline CDR1 and CDR2 sequences are GTSNPN and SVGIG (reference sequence). With V trimmed by 6 bases and J by 8 bases, 9 bases remained unmatched. The CDR3 has 14 residues. Amplification of TCR beta CDR3 regions was performed using RNA transcripts as template. A first-round RT-PCR of the TCR CDR3 used the HTBI primer set. TCRdb redid the calling of the multiplex PCR reads with MiXCR, one entry per CDR3 protein. Of under 800,000 distinct CDR3 sequences listed, around 15% were seen once; the top ten hold roughly 10%. This clonotype was seen at least ten times.

This receptor was obtained from a woman aged 18-29 years with Graves' hyperthyroidism. The sequencing input was blood. This rearrangement joins TRBV30 to TRBJ1-6; 8 bases agree with TRBD1. The CDR3 DNA sequence: TGTGCCTGTGCTTGGGACAGGCTTTATTCACCCCTCCACTTT. Translated: CACAWDRLYSPLHF.